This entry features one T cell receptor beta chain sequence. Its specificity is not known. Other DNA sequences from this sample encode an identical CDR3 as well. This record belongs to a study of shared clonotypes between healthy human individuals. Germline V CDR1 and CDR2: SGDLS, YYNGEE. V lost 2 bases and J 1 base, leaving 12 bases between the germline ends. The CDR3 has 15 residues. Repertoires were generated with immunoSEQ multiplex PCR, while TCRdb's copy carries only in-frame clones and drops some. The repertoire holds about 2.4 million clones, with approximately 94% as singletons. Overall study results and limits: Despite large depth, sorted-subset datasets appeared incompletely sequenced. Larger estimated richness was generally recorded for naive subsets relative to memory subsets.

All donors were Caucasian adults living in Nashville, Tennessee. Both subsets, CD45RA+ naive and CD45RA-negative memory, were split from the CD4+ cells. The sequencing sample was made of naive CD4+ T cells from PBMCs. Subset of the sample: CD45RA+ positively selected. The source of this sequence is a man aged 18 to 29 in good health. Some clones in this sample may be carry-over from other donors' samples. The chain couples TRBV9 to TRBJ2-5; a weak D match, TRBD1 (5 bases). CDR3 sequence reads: CASSVGQGPQETQYF. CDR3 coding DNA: TGTGCCAGCAGCGTTGGGCAGGGCCCCCAAGAGACCCAGTACTTC.